Listed below are T cell receptor beta chains from one sample, sequenced in a study of blood T cell repertoires in COVID-19. Clones were read by immunoSEQ multiplex PCR, and TCRdb kept only the in-frame ones, dropping some. The sample lists about 76,000 clones, around four fifths seen once, with roughly 27% in the top ten. The sequencing input was peripheral blood. These receptors originate from a human donor in a cohort sampled during active COVID-19. Each CDR3 is given with its conserved first and last residue. Clone size is given for some rows only: seen once, a few or many times, or a class if the clone is expanded.

clone size	V gene	J gene	CDR3 protein
-	TRBV5-1	TRBJ2-6	CASKRGASAGANVLTF
-	TRBV29-1	TRBJ2-1	CSVERSGESYNEQFF
-	TRBV6-5	TRBJ2-7	CASMWGAYEQYF
-	TRBV6-6	TRBJ1-6	CASSYGQGVSPLHF
-	TRBV3-1/TRBV3-2	TRBJ1-1	CASSPRGARTEAFF
-	TRBV3-1/TRBV3-2	TRBJ2-4	CASSQVGQVAKNIQYF
-	TRBV7-6	TRBJ2-6	CASSPRGRGANVLTF
-	TRBV18	TRBJ1-2	CASSLDSARGYTF
-	TRBV10-3	TRBJ2-2	CAISDPLANTGELFF
-	TRBV5-4	TRBJ2-1	CASSPPSGGDNEQFF
few	TRBV30	TRBJ1-6	CAWNIQGGARTYSPLHF
-	TRBV19	TRBJ1-5	CASSVQGAYQPQHF
-	TRBV24-1	TRBJ1-5	CATSDLQGPAGLVSDNQPQHF
-	TRBV6-5	TRBJ2-1	CASSYSQRGVNEQFF
-	TRBV6-1	TRBJ2-1	CASSEYGGSLSYNEQFF
-	TRBV30	TRBJ2-7	CASNRDIYEQYF
few	TRBV30	TRBJ1-5	CAWGTGGASAQHF
-	TRBV6-5	TRBJ1-5	CATSTGGGNQPQHF
-	TRBV7-3	TRBJ2-5	CASSYSGGASETQYF
-	TRBV11-2	TRBJ2-3	CASRSFSGGITDTQYF
-	TRBV2	TRBJ2-5	CASSGERGGPETQYF
-	TRBV5-6	TRBJ1-1	CASSLDQGGTEAFF
-	TRBV4-1	TRBJ2-5	CASSQEGGTSGADQETQYF
-	TRBV30	TRBJ1-3	CASGAFGNTIYF
few	TRBV19	TRBJ1-2	CASTGASAPRGYTF
-	TRBV11-2	TRBJ2-7	CASSITGVPYEQYF
few	TRBV29-1	TRBJ1-2	CSVAGGPSGYTF
-	TRBV18	TRBJ2-7	CASSRLGQPTYEQYF
-	TRBV5-1	TRBJ2-7	CASSPLGGSYEQYF
few	TRBV5-1	TRBJ2-7	CASSSLAVPYEQYF
-	TRBV7-5	TRBJ2-7	CARSYSPGTVSYEQYF